The sequence of this T cell receptor (beta chain) was determined in a study of blood T cell repertoires in COVID-19. Looked up from germline, CDR1 is ENHRY and CDR2 is SYGVKD. J lost 6 bases, V lost 3 bases, and 4 bases had no gene match. There are 14 residues in the CDR3. Sequencing was performed with immunoSEQ multiplex PCR; in TCRdb, only in-frame clones are kept and a portion is missing. Of approximately 200,000 clones listed, 86% are singletons. What was sequenced was peripheral blood. The J gene is TRBJ1-1, the V gene TRBV10-3, with 10 bases matching TRBD1. The sequence came from a woman aged 30 to 39 with active or convalescent COVID-19. CDR3 sequence: CAISDGTGEAEAFF. CDR3 in DNA: TGTGCCATCAGTGACGGGACAGGGGAAGCTGAAGCTTTCTTT.